Given below is one TCR beta chain in context. What it binds is unknown. This sample was included in a study of CD8 T cells in ankylosing spondylitis. General study results and limits: What appeared characteristic of ankylosing spondylitis blood was a TCR beta motif of fewer than ten highly homologous variants.

MiXCR was run by TCRdb on the 5' RACE reads, yielding one entry per CDR3 protein. The data contain fewer than 650,000 distinct CDR3 sequences, about an eighth of them seen just once; the ten biggest clones take up approximately 6.2%. The CDR3 is made up of 16 amino acids. Germline V gene lookup returns CDR1 ENHRY and CDR2 SYGVKD. Trimming removed 3 bases from V and 4 bases from J; junction bases left unmatched: 7. Sequencing input: blood, either unsorted or a sorted T cell fraction (not recorded which). This clonotype was sampled from a male donor with ankylosing spondylitis. The chain couples TRBV10-3 to TRBJ2-1; 9 bases agree with TRBD2. The CDR3 coding sequence is TGTGCCATCAGTGACCCAGCGGGAGGTAAATACAATGAGCAGTTCTTC. Translated: CAISDPAGGKYNEQFF.